This note documents a single T cell receptor (beta chain) sequence. Its antigen is unknown. The authors reverse transcribed about 0.5 to 1 ug RNA with random hexamers. Across 54 Vbeta and 13 Jbeta, TCR beta CDR3 was amplified with immunoSEQ multiplex PCR. Each CDR3 protein gets one entry after TCRdb re-called the immunoSEQ multiplex PCR reads with MiXCR. Of 150,000 or so distinct CDR3 sequences in the sample, about 95% were seen once. Sequencing targeted TCR beta in blood CD8+ and CD4+ T cells. Included as multiple sclerosis controls were treatment-naive patients who had stable or active relapsing-remitting disease. The entry originates in a study of CD8 T cells in Susac syndrome. Whole-study results and caveats: Acknowledgment was made by the study that its TCR sequencing and HLA analysis involved a relatively small number of individuals.

There are 16 residues in the CDR3. Trimming removed 1 base at V and 5 bases at J, with 17 bases between. The germline CDR1 and CDR2 sequences are SQVTM and ANQGSEA. The sequencing sample was made of CD8+ T cells from PBMCs. The V and J genes are TRBV29-1 and TRBJ2-2; either TRBD1 or TRBD2 may fit D (5 bases each). The receptor was derived from a human donor with multiple sclerosis. CDR3 amino acids: CSVEGTRFSGTGELFF. In DNA form, the CDR3 reads TGCAGCGTTGAAGGGACAAGGTTTTCGGGGACCGGGGAGCTGTTTTTT.